This T cell receptor (beta chain) was recovered during a study of cytomegalovirus exposure and HLA in healthy donors. Study context: Some 91 million unique TCRs from HLA-typed donors were held in an early release of data.

This CDR3 is built from 11 residues. V was shortened by 9 bases and J by 0 bases, with 5 bases between the two germline ends. The germline V gene has CDR1 MNHEY and CDR2 SVGAGI. Primers for the PCR totalled 60 Vbeta and 13 Jbeta. Clones were sequenced by immunoSEQ multiplex PCR, and TCRdb holds only the in-frame ones, with some missing. Its table lists about 170,000 clones. Findings and caveats of the study: In an earlier analysis, about 87% or about 30%: the productive usage of most TCR beta V segments. One later analysis reportedly identified an Asian-associated ancestry cluster that showed fewer N-insertions than the approximately 710-donor mean.

Concerning this clone: What it binds is not known.

The sequencing input was PBMCs. V usage is TRBV6-5 and J usage is TRBJ1-1; D is uncertain. The clonotype comes from a woman aged 18-35 years in good health and CMV-seropositive. CDR3 sequence: CASLMNTEAFF. The CDR3 coding sequence is TGTGCCAGTTTAATGAACACTGAAGCTTTCTTT.